This note documents a single TCR beta chain sequence. Its antigen is not identified. The normal lung sample lay at least 3 cm, and maximally far, from the tumour. Data came from immunoSEQ multiplex PCR; TCRdb stores just in-frame clones and leaves some out. The profile shows just over 3,500 clones, around 76% of them singletons. The record originates from a study of immune cell composition in non-small cell lung cancer. The overall study: Lung adenocarcinoma or squamous carcinoma made up most tumours. Findings and caveats of the study: Tumour TCR-beta clonality showed no significant link to smoking pack-years.

Germline CDR1 and CDR2: MNHNY and SVGAGI (reference sequence). Between the trimmed V and J ends, which lost 5 bases and 5 bases, there was a span of 14 bases. CDR3 length: 14 amino acids. This receptor was obtained from a human donor with non-small cell lung cancer. The rearrangement links TRBV6-6 to TRBJ2-3, with TRBD1 as a possible D gene (7 bases). Sequenced material: non-adjacent lung tissue. CDR3 protein: CASSKNRGGDTQYF. DNA for the CDR3: TGTGCCAGCAGTAAAAACAGGGGAGGAGATACGCAGTATTTT.